The rows below give T cell receptor beta chains drawn from one sample of a study of CD8 T cells in ankylosing spondylitis. TCRdb itself ran the 5' RACE reads through MiXCR, one entry per CDR3 protein. This table holds 150,000 to 200,000 distinct CDR3 sequences, 30% to 35% found once. Sequencing was carried out using synovial fluid, either unsorted or a sorted T cell fraction (not recorded which). These receptor sequences come from a male donor with ankylosing spondylitis. CDR3s include the opening cysteine and the closing phenylalanine or tryptophan. Fields, in order: clone size, V gene, D gene, J gene, CDR3 protein, CDR3 DNA. D genes are given only for firm matches. Only part of the rows carry a size: once, few, many, or a class if the clone is expanded.

clone_size: many
v_call: TRBV3-1
d_call: -
j_call: TRBJ1-3
cdr3_aa: CASSQGMSAGNTIYF
cdr3_nt: TGTGCCAGCAGCCAGGGGATGAGTGCTGGAAACACCATATATTTT

clone_size: -
v_call: TRBV2
d_call: TRBD1
j_call: TRBJ1-1
cdr3_aa: CASRRQGRGTEAFF
cdr3_nt: TGTGCCAGCAGGCGACAGGGTCGAGGCACTGAAGCTTTCTTT

clone_size: few
v_call: TRBV15
d_call: TRBD2
j_call: TRBJ2-2
cdr3_aa: CATSRVAGGNTGELFF
cdr3_nt: TGTGCCACCAGCAGGGTAGCGGGGGGTAACACCGGGGAGCTGTTTTTT

clone_size: few
v_call: TRBV6-2/TRBV6-3
d_call: -
j_call: TRBJ2-7
cdr3_aa: CASSYLSGHLSYEQYF
cdr3_nt: TGTGCCAGCAGTTACTTAAGCGGCCACCTCTCCTACGAGCAGTACTTC

clone_size: -
v_call: TRBV9
d_call: TRBD1
j_call: TRBJ2-5
cdr3_aa: CASSSRTGGGETQYF
cdr3_nt: TGTGCCAGCAGCTCACGGACAGGGGGGGGAGAGACCCAGTACTTC

clone_size: many
v_call: TRBV30
d_call: -
j_call: TRBJ2-1
cdr3_aa: CAWRNVMGGEFF
cdr3_nt: TGTGCCTGGAGGAACGTGATGGGCGGGGAGTTCTTC

clone_size: few
v_call: TRBV6-5
d_call: TRBD2
j_call: TRBJ2-7
cdr3_aa: CASSYSGLAGDKGSYEQYF
cdr3_nt: TGTGCCAGCAGTTACTCCGGGCTAGCGGGAGATAAGGGGTCCTACGAGCAGTACTTC

clone_size: many
v_call: TRBV20-1
d_call: TRBD2
j_call: TRBJ2-1
cdr3_aa: CSARDSASGRVNEQFF
cdr3_nt: TGCAGTGCTAGAGATAGCGCCAGCGGGAGAGTCAATGAGCAGTTCTTC

clone_size: few
v_call: TRBV12-3/TRBV12-4
d_call: TRBD2
j_call: TRBJ2-1
cdr3_aa: CASSLKGTKQFF
cdr3_nt: TGTGCCAGCAGTTTGAAAGGGACTAAGCAGTTCTTC

clone_size: -
v_call: TRBV19
d_call: -
j_call: TRBJ1-5
cdr3_aa: CASTIKWGASNQPQHF
cdr3_nt: TGTGCCAGTACCATAAAGTGGGGTGCTAGCAATCAGCCCCAGCATTTT

clone_size: -
v_call: TRBV29-1
d_call: -
j_call: TRBJ2-7
cdr3_aa: CSAITGHSYEQYF
cdr3_nt: TGCAGCGCTATAACGGGGCACTCCTACGAGCAGTACTTC

clone_size: -
v_call: TRBV7-2
d_call: -
j_call: TRBJ1-5
cdr3_aa: CASSPSGYNQPQHF
cdr3_nt: TGTGCCAGCAGCCCTTCGGGGTACAATCAGCCCCAGCATTTT